Below, 20 T cell receptor beta chains from the same sample are listed, as sequenced in a study of regulatory T cells in long-lasting Graves disease. Combining iRepertoire HTBI primers with Arm-PCR of CDR3 regions, the authors built TCR beta libraries. One entry per CDR3 protein results from TCRdb running MiXCR on the multiplex PCR reads. The sample carries some 220,000 distinct CDR3 sequences, approximately 18% recorded once. The time point was: newly diagnosed GD, antithyroid drugs for less than 3 months. From PBMCs, RNA was extracted and then used to make the TCR library. These same records also appear under a second study, on T cells in Graves' hyperthyroidism and ophthalmopathy.

The starting material was peripheral blood mononuclear cells (PBMCs), obtained at new diagnosis, from a patient treated with antithyroid drugs. The receptors stem from a woman in her 30s with Graves disease.

There are many counts of this clonotype. This rearrangement joins TRBV12-5 to TRBJ2-6; possibly TRBD1 for D (6 bases). Trimming took off 6 bases at V and 1 base at J, with 13 bases between the two ends. The CDR3 loop spans 16 amino acids. Germline assignment: CDR1 LGHNT and CDR2 FRNRAP. The chain's CDR3 is CASGLLQGSGANVLTF. The CDR3 DNA follows: TGTGCTAGTGGACTCCTTCAGGGGTCTGGGGCCAACGTCCTGACTTTC.

This clonotype appeared many times. The chain links TRBV18 to TRBJ1-2; perhaps TRBD1 as D (5 bases). Deletions cut 5 bases from V and 7 bases from J, with 17 bases between. From germline, CDR1 is KGHSH and CDR2 LQKENI. The CDR3 contains 14 residues. The CDR3 nucleotides are TGTGCCAGCTCATTTGCCACTGGGGGATTTGGCTACACCTTC. This gives the protein CASSFATGGFGYTF. The full variable domain, rest sourced from reference TRBV18 and TRBJ1-2, is NAGVMQNPRHLVRRRGQEARLRCSPMKGHSHVYWYRQLPEEGLKFMVYLQKENIIDESGMPKERFSAEFPKEGPSILRIQQVVRGDSAAYFCASSFATGGFGYTFGSGTRLTVV.

This clonotype was found many times. Sequence at one end of the junction differs from germline and may be a read error. The chain uses TRBV7-9 and TRBJ2-1; TRBD1 agrees at 10 bases. The CDR3 sequence is 12 residues long. Germline CDR1 SEHNR, CDR2 FQNEAQ (reference sequence). The CDR3 DNA reads as TGTGCCAGCAGCTTACGGGACAGGGGTATCGTCTTC. Amino acids: CASSLRDRGIVF.

This clonotype was picked up many times. The V gene is TRBV14, the J gene TRBJ1-1; D may be TRBD1 (6 bases). The germline CDR1 and CDR2 sequences are SGHDN and FVKESK. V lost 0 bases and J 4 bases, leaving 15 bases between the germline ends. CDR3 length equals 16 residues. The CDR3 coding sequence is TGTGCCAGCAGCCAAGATCTGGGCTTGGGGGCCACTGAAGCTTTCTTT. It codes for CASSQDLGLGATEAFF.

About this clonotype itself: This probably arose from a read error, given a far larger clone one base away. The chain is built from TRBV6-2 or TRBV6-3 and TRBJ1-1; D gene unclear. This CDR3 has 13 residues. The germline gives CDR1 MNHEY, CDR2 SVGEGT. This chain's CDR3 is CATAPLPPPEASF. The CDR3 coding sequence is TGTGCCACCGCCCCGCTCCCCCCGCCAGAAGCTTCCTTT.

The chain couples TRBV20-1 to TRBJ2-7; 10 nucleotides agree with TRBD1. The better agreement between TRBJ2-1 and the DNA end casts doubt on the J call. The germline gives CDR1 DFQATT, CDR2 SNEGSKA (reference sequence). There are 17 residues in the CDR3. The CDR3 nucleotides read TGCAGTGCTAGACCGACAGGGGGCGGAGTAGGGTACAATGAGCAGTTCTTC. This translates into CSARPTGGGVGYNEQFF.

This chain joins TRBV12-3 or TRBV12-4 and TRBJ1-3; 8 bases map to TRBD1. Unmatched junction bases numbered 5, after V lost 3 bases and J lost 4 bases. The CDR3 is 15 amino acids. CDR3 amino acids: CASSLLRTGGNTIYF. The DNA of the CDR3 is TGTGCCAGCAGTTTGCTACGGACAGGGGGAAACACCATATATTTT.

The chain couples TRBV2 to TRBJ1-1; D is uncertain. Germline values: CDR1 SNHLY, CDR2 FYNNEI. V gave up 5 bases and J gave up 5 bases, with 15 bases separating them. CDR3 length equals 14 residues. The CDR3 protein is CASSPPDSQTEAFF. DNA for the CDR3: TGTGCCAGCAGTCCGCCGGACTCACAAACTGAAGCTTTCTTT.

This clonotype was counted ten times or more. The chain carries TRBV28 and TRBJ2-1; D gene uncertain. CDR1 and CDR2 from the germline V gene are MDHEN and SYDVKM. This CDR3 has 15 residues. V was cut by 7 bases and J by 0 bases, with 13 bases left in between. The CDR3 DNA sequence: TGTGCCAGCACATCCAAGGGCCTCTCCTACAATGAGCAGTTCTTC. Encoded protein: CASTSKGLSYNEQFF.

This clonotype appeared a few times. A much larger clone is a single base away; this may be a read error. The J gene is TRBJ1-5, the V gene TRBV19; TRBD1 aligns across 11 bases. This CDR3 has 17 amino acids. Germline CDR1 reads LNHDA; CDR2 reads SQIVND (reference sequence). The V and J ends lost 5 bases and 3 bases, in that order; junction bases with no gene match: 9. This CDR3 reads CASSAWTGGSNNQPQHF. The CDR3 bases are TGTGCCAGTAGTGCATGGACAGGGGGCTCGAACAATCAGCCCCAGCATTTT.

In the case of this clonotype: A much larger clone differs by one base, so this may be a read error. The CDR3, as DNA: TGTGCCAGCAGCCAAGGGAGTAGCGGGTACACAGATACGCAGTATTTT. This translates into CASSQGSSGYTDTQYF. The J gene is TRBJ2-3, the V gene TRBV3-1, with 7 bases lining up with TRBD2. The CDR3 is 16 residues long. Trimming removed 1 base from V and 2 bases from J; junction bases left unmatched: 6. Germline V CDR1 and CDR2: LGHDT, YNNKEL (reference sequence).

This clonotype was counted at least ten times. V is TRBV12-3 or TRBV12-4 and J is TRBJ2-3; D might be TRBD1 (5 bases). The CDR3 has 15 residues. Trimming pared 1 base from V and 1 base from J, leaving 9 bases between. The chain's CDR3 is CASSLGQGRTDTQYF. CDR3 nucleotides: TGTGCCAGCAGTTTAGGCCAGGGTCGCACAGATACGCAGTATTTT.

This clonotype was found many times. This rearrangement joins TRBV9 to TRBJ1-1; D is perhaps TRBD1 (5 bases). Trimming took off 4 bases at V and 3 bases at J, with 13 bases between the two ends. The length of the CDR3 is 14 residues. Germline assignment: CDR1 SGDLS and CDR2 YYNGEE. CDR3 protein: CASSPWIGDTEAFF. CDR3 sequence (DNA): TGTGCCAGCAGCCCCTGGATAGGGGACACTGAAGCTTTCTTT.

This clonotype was observed a handful of times. A much larger clone lies one base from this, so it may be a read error. The rearrangement links TRBV7-2 to TRBJ2-7; D perhaps matches TRBD2 (5 bases). The CDR3 consists of 14 residues. Germline values: CDR1 SGHTA, CDR2 FQGNSA. The CDR3 protein is CASSLEPAAYEEYF. CDR3 nucleotide sequence: TGTGCCAGCAGCTTAGAGCCAGCGGCCTACGAGGAGTACTTC. Complete variable domain (other parts from reference TRBV7-2 and TRBJ2-7): GAGVSQSPSNKVTEKGKDVELRCDPISGHTALYWYRQSLGQGLEFLIYFQGNSAPDKSGLPSDRFSAERTGGSVSTLTIQRTQQEDSAVYLCASSLEPAAYEEYFGPGTRLTVT.

This clonotype was counted at least ten times. The CDR3: CASTSQPGTEAFF. CDR3 DNA: TGCGCCAGCACAAGCCAGCCGGGCACTGAAGCTTTCTTT. The chain is built from TRBV10-1 and TRBJ1-1; D is unresolved. Germline CDR1 is WNHNN and CDR2 is SYGVQD (reference sequence). Trimming left V 7 bases short and J 4 bases short, with 13 bases between. There are 13 residues in the CDR3.

The chain uses TRBV5-8 and TRBJ2-7, with TRBD1 identical over 8 bases. The J segment lost 4 bases and the V segment lost 2 bases, leaving 8 bases of the junction unmatched. Germline V gives CDR1 SGHTS, CDR2 YDEGEE. This CDR3 comprises 15 residues. CDR3 bases: TGTGCCAGCAGCTTACTCCGGGACAGGTCTTACGAGCAGTACTTC. It codes for CASSLLRDRSYEQYF.

Comment on this clonotype: A read error may explain this, as a much larger clone is one base away. The chain joins TRBV12-5 to TRBJ1-1; 7 bases map to TRBD1. The germline V gene has CDR1 LGHNT and CDR2 FRNRAP. The CDR3 runs 12 residues. The CDR3 DNA reads as TGTGCTAGTGCCGACAGGGTCACTAAAGCTTTCTTT. Amino acids: CASADRVTKAFF.

This clonotype was picked up a small number of times. Given a much more abundant clone one base away, this may be a read error. The chain uses TRBV20-1 and TRBJ2-1; the D is unclear. Germline CDR1 DFQATT, CDR2 SNEGSKA (reference sequence). This CDR3 has 13 amino acids. CDR3 sequence (DNA): TGCAGTGCTACCGCCACAAACTACAATGAGCAGCTCTTC. Translation gives CSATATNYNEQLF.

The sample holds many counts of this clonotype. J is TRBJ2-3 and V is TRBV12-3 or TRBV12-4; 14 bases fit TRBD2. Germline trimming cut 5 bases from V and 2 bases from J; bases unmatched to any gene: 6. CDR3 length: 17 amino acids. The CDR3 reads CASSPQTSGGVTDTQYF. The DNA of the CDR3 is TGTGCCAGCAGTCCCCAGACTAGCGGGGGGGTCACAGATACGCAGTATTTT.

The gene calls are TRBV11-2 and TRBJ2-3, with unresolved D. The CDR3 extends over 13 amino acids. V was shortened by 3 bases and J by 2 bases, with 6 bases between the two germline ends. Germline V gives CDR1 SGHAT, CDR2 FQNNGV. The DNA for the CDR3 is TGTGCCAGCAGCTTCACGTTCACAGATACGCAGTATTTT. Residues: CASSFTFTDTQYF.